This TCR beta chain was obtained from a study of beta chain features in type 1 diabetes. Without exception, sorted populations had purity beyond 95%. Trimming pared 4 bases from V and 3 bases from J, leaving 7 bases between. This CDR3 is built from 12 residues. CDR1 is ENHRY and CDR2 is SYGVKD in the germline V gene. cDNA synthesis used the whole RNA isolate, giving expressed TCRB sequences. Using immunoSEQ multiplex PCR, the repertoire was profiled, and TCRdb retains in-frame clones only, with some absent. The data contain some 220,000 clones, approximately 11% of them singletons. The sequence was collected from a man aged 18 to 35 in good health. The sequencing sample was made of central memory CD4+ T cells from blood. The chain employs TRBV10-3 and TRBJ2-7; D might be TRBD1 (5 bases). The CDR3 here is CAISVDSYEQYF. The CDR3 DNA reads as TGTGCCATCAGTGTTGACAGCTACGAGCAGTACTTC.